This T cell receptor (beta chain) originates from a study of blood T cells in healthy people across ages (dated by TCRdb to 2013 to 2016). Study-level background: Template switching captured roughly one uniquely barcoded TCR beta cDNA molecule per two T cells in model experiments. The study measured age-related changes in TCR beta repertoire diversity using deep sequencing normalized with unique cDNA molecular identifiers. Four age groups were formed from the donors: young (average approximately 15 years), middle-aged (more than 35), aged (around 68) and long-lived (around 82). To avoid experimental bias, donors of different ages were spread randomly across the sequencing lanes. The study analyzed two additional independent replicas of 1 million unique cDNA reads from the same blood draw for two donors, one aged 18 to 29 and one aged 80 or older.

After removal of 3 bases from V and 11 bases from J, the junction retains 25 bases not matched to a gene. From a lookup of the germline V gene, CDR1 and CDR2 are SGHRS and YFSETQ. The cysteine opens and the phenylalanine closes a CDR3 of 18 amino acids. The CDR3 DNA has 54 bases and is translated from base 1. About this clonotype: Its antigen is unknown. There are no base qualities to consult, and no much larger clone falls within one base.

The paper as a whole reports these results and caveats: Because the CMV infection status of the donors was unknown, age-related changes in expanded clonotypes may potentially have been confounded. As age increased, observed TCR beta diversity per million T cells dropped in a roughly linear way, and a significant reduction was already evident by age around 41. Observed TCR beta diversity correlated strongly with the percentage of naive T cells measured by flow cytometry. Total diversity estimates from one million sequenced T cells were considered lower bounds and underestimates. Since profiling was done on bulk unsorted PBMCs, naive and antigen-experienced compartments could not be conclusively compared. The long-lived group showed more naive CD4+ T cells, fewer expanded clones and increased TCR diversity than the aged group, suggesting age selection.

Systemically healthy Caucasian individuals from Russia, some 36 in total and aged about 6 to 95 years, were included as donors. Each donor gave around 9.8 milliliters of peripheral blood, collected into EDTA-treated Vacutainer tubes. Ficoll-Paque density-gradient centrifugation was used to isolate PBMCs, with at least 7 million per sample. Trizol reagent was used to extract total RNA from PBMCs, with at least 6 micrograms per sample. The percentages of naive CD45RAhigh/CD27high T cells were determined by flow cytometry on a PBMC aliquot from every donor. Library preparation employed 5' RACE. The run used an Illumina HiSeq 2500. A second about 7 to 11 cycle PCR used a sample-barcoded 5' primer and a J-beta primer mix. Each TCR beta cDNA molecule received a unique molecular identifier from a template-switch 5' adaptor carrying 12 random nucleotides. Each sample yielded at least 2.5 million CDR3-containing paired-end reads. The Mint cDNA synthesis kit, primed by a TRBC-specific oligonucleotide, was used to synthesize first-strand cDNA from all RNA. Following uracil-DNA glycosylase treatment, all cDNA underwent a first 18-cycle PCR with the universal primers M1SS and BC2_uni_R. The authors' analysis ran thus. For normalization, 1 million high-quality reads, each with a distinct molecular identifier, were randomly selected from each sample. Instead of being binned into consensus sequences, reads that shared molecular identifiers were thrown out. CDR3 identification, clonotype clustering and error correction used MiTCR with a Q25 quality threshold and the strictest error-elimination algorithm. Lower-bound total TCR beta diversity was estimated with a nonparametric unseen species model using Euler transformation. TCRdb passed the public sequencing reads through fastp at Q25 and MiXCR, retaining productive beta sequences. Each entry merges the rows of one CDR3 protein and shows their most common DNA and genes. In this record, the V and J calls reflect TCRdb's handling and not the investigators' own analysis. The sample includes 650,000 to 700,000 distinct CDR3 sequences, with about 50% observed a single time. Of the sample, approximately 12% is held by the ten largest clones.

The rearrangement combines TRBV5-1 with TRBJ2-5; TRBD1 matches 7 bases in the middle. This clonotype was obtained from a woman older than 75 in good health. Sequencing was performed on blood. The CDR3 protein is CASSSTGIRRSQYNEQYF. The nucleotides are TGCGCCAGCAGCTCGACAGGGATTCGGAGATCCCAATACAATGAGCAGTACTTC. The reference TRBV5-1 and TRBJ2-5 proteins fill in what lies around the CDR3, so the full variable domain reads KAGVTQTPRYLIKTRGQQVTLSCSPISGHRSVSWYQQTPGQGLQFLFEYFSETQRNKGNFPGRFSGRQFSNSRSEMNVSTLELGDSALYLCASSSTGIRRSQYNEQYFGPGTRLLVL.